The 21 T cell receptor beta chains listed next were all sequenced from one sample in a study of T cell repertoires in cytomegalovirus infection. TCRdb reprocessed the reads via MiXCR and lists one record per CDR3 protein. The sample includes 110,000 or so distinct CDR3 sequences, over 25% of them seen just once. These TCRs' antigens remain unknown. Material: CD8+ T cells from cultured PBMCs, obtained from culture after CMV antigen stimulation. The receptors shown here come from a human donor in good health (CMV status not recorded). Some clones in this sample may be carry-over from other donors' samples.

The rearrangement uses TRBV4-1 and TRBJ1-5; no reliable D call. The CDR3 has 16 residues. CDR1 is MGHRA and CDR2 is YSYEKL in the germline V gene. The V end lost 0 bases, the J end lost 4 bases, and 13 bases lay between the germline ends. The CDR3 sequence: CASSQDPWASNQPQHF. The DNA of the CDR3 is TGCGCCAGCAGCCAAGATCCCTGGGCCAGTAATCAGCCCCAGCATTTT.

This clonotype was detected only once. At one of its ends the junction is not consistent with the germline gene, which may arise from a read error. The V call is TRBV7-8, the J call TRBJ2-7; D is unresolved. Looked up from germline, CDR1 is SGHVS and CDR2 is FQNEAQ. This CDR3 spans 11 amino acids. CDR3 protein: CTSSLGDEQYF. The CDR3 DNA sequence: TGTACCAGCAGCTTAGGAGACGAGCAGTACTTC.

This clonotype has more than one count but fewer than ten. The chain couples TRBV19 to TRBJ1-2; tentatively, D is TRBD1 (5 bases). V gave up 0 bases and J gave up 7 bases, with 15 bases separating them. Germline V gene sequence: CDR1 LNHDA, CDR2 SQIVND (reference sequence). The CDR3 runs 15 residues. The CDR3 spells CASSIDPQGIRGYTF. CDR3 sequence (DNA): TGTGCCAGTAGTATAGATCCTCAGGGAATTCGTGGCTACACCTTC.

Ten or more counts support this clonotype. V and J are TRBV28 and TRBJ2-3; 11 positions match TRBD2. Per the germline V gene, CDR1 is MDHEN and CDR2 is SYDVKM. This CDR3 is 17 amino acids long. Trimming cost V 3 bases and J 7 bases; bases outside gene matches: 12. CDR3 in amino acids: CASSLNRLAGSSHTQYF. The CDR3 nucleotides are TGTGCCAGCAGTTTGAACCGACTAGCGGGGTCTAGTCATACGCAGTATTTT.

The chain employs TRBV12-3 or TRBV12-4 and TRBJ2-5; weak D call: TRBD2 (5 bases). V lost 2 bases and J 5 bases, leaving 9 bases between the germline ends. The CDR3 extends over 13 amino acids. The CDR3 region is CASSLLPGETQYF. The CDR3 DNA reads TGTGCCAGCAGTTTATTACCGGGGGAGACCCAGTACTTC.

This clonotype has just a few counts. J is TRBJ2-7 and V is TRBV7-2; D assignment may be TRBD1 or TRBD2 (5 bases each). The CDR3 is 16 residues long. V dropped 0 bases and J dropped 3 bases, with 15 bases sitting between them. Germline-derived CDR1 and CDR2 are SGHTA and FQGNSA. In nucleotides, the CDR3 is TGTGCCAGCAGCTTAGCAACGGGACGTCTTTACTACGAGCAGTACTTC. Its translation is CASSLATGRLYYEQYF.

The rearrangement joins TRBV5-4 to TRBJ1-1; TRBD1 matches 8 bases. J lost 4 bases, V lost 5 bases, and 7 bases had no gene match. The CDR3 covers 14 residues. Germline loops: CDR1 SGHNT, CDR2 YYREEE (reference sequence). CDR3 region: CASSPQGASTEAFF. CDR3 DNA: TGTGCCAGCAGTCCCCAGGGGGCGTCCACTGAAGCTTTCTTT.

This clonotype was seen repeatedly, ten times or more. The chain has TRBV28 and TRBJ2-7; weak D call: TRBD1 (6 bases). In germline, CDR1 is MDHEN, CDR2 SYDVKM. CDR3 length equals 12 residues. Trimming removed 11 bases at V and 0 bases at J, with 11 bases between. CDR3 bases: TGTGCCTCCGGGACAAACTCCTACGAGCAGTACTTC. Protein sequence: CASGTNSYEQYF. Using reference TRBV28 and TRBJ2-7 for the parts outside the CDR3, the full variable domain is DVKVTQSSRYLVKRTGEKVFLECVQDMDHENMFWYRQDPGLGLRLIYFSYDVKMKEKGDIPEGYSVSREKKERFSLILESASTNQTSMYLCASGTNSYEQYFGPGTRLTVT.

This clonotype was detected only a few times. This rearrangement joins TRBV5-6 to TRBJ2-5; D may be TRBD1 (6 bases). CDR3 length: 16 amino acids. CDR1 and CDR2 (germline): SGHDT, YYEEEE. Trimming shortened V by 4 bases and J by 0 bases, and 16 bases separated the two germline ends. The CDR3 region is CASSHPQGWNQETQYF. CDR3 DNA sequence: TGTGCCAGCAGCCATCCTCAGGGGTGGAACCAAGAGACCCAGTACTTC.

The chain couples TRBV6-6 to TRBJ1-1, with 9 bases fitting TRBD1. Germline loops: CDR1 MNHNY, CDR2 SVGAGI (reference sequence). Losses at the gene ends were 6 bases for V and 2 bases for J; bases not matched to a gene: 7. The CDR3 spans 15 residues. Written as DNA, the CDR3 is TGTGCCAGCAGGGAGGGACAGGGAACTAACACTGAAGCTTTCTTT. The encoded protein is CASREGQGTNTEAFF.

V and J are TRBV19 and TRBJ2-1; 7 bases are a match to TRBD2. In germline, CDR1 is LNHDA, CDR2 SQIVND (reference sequence). V trimming: 7 bases; J trimming: 2 bases; junction bases outside the gene matches: 2. CDR3 length: 13 amino acids. The CDR3 DNA sequence: TGTGCCAGTAACGCGGGGGCCTACAATGAGCAGTTCTTC. Its protein product is CASNAGAYNEQFF.

This clonotype was seen more than once but under ten times. V and J are TRBV10-2 and TRBJ1-2; D is uncertain. CDR1 WSHSY and CDR2 SAAADI come from the germline V gene. Trimming left V 3 bases short and J 4 bases short, with 9 bases between. The CDR3 is 13 amino acids. The CDR3 DNA sequence: TGCGCCAGCAGTGATGGGGAATTCTATGGCTACACCTTC. Translating gives CASSDGEFYGYTF.

Ten or more counts support this clonotype. The chain couples TRBV5-4 to TRBJ1-6, with 8 bases fitting TRBD1. Trimming took 4 bases from V and 5 from J; bases not matched to a gene: 14. The CDR3 totals 18 residues. Germline V gene sequence: CDR1 SGHNT, CDR2 YYREEE (reference sequence). CDR3 coding DNA: TGTGCCAGCAGCCTACGGCCTGGACAGGGTTGGGATAATTCACCCCTCCACTTT. Translating gives CASSLRPGQGWDNSPLHF. Combining the CDR3 with reference TRBV5-4 and TRBJ1-6 gives the whole variable domain ETGVTQSPTHLIKTRGQQVTLRCSSQSGHNTVSWYQQALGQGPQFIFQYYREEENGRGNFPPRFSGLQFPNYSSELNVNALELDDSALYLCASSLRPGQGWDNSPLHFGNGTRLTVT.

This chain uses TRBV7-9 with TRBJ1-1, with 8 bases aligning to TRBD1. The CDR3 sequence is 14 residues long. The junction had 6 bases not matched to a gene; V was cut back by 5 bases and J by 4 bases. The germline V gene has CDR1 SEHNR and CDR2 FQNEAQ (reference sequence). CDR3 in amino acids: CASSQTGGRTEAFF. The CDR3 nucleotides are TGTGCCAGCAGCCAAACAGGGGGACGCACTGAAGCTTTCTTT.

This clonotype was detected only a few times. The chain carries TRBV7-9 and TRBJ2-1; D gene uncertain. Trimming pared 5 bases from V and 7 bases from J, leaving 9 bases between. Germline CDR1 and CDR2: SEHNR and FQNEAQ (reference sequence). The length of the CDR3 is 12 residues. CDR3 region: CASSRSTNEQFF. In DNA, the CDR3 is TGTGCCAGCAGCCGCTCCACGAATGAGCAGTTCTTC.

In this sample, this clonotype turned up a few times. The chain links TRBV11-2 to TRBJ2-1, with 12 nucleotides matching TRBD2. This CDR3 has 16 residues. Germline V gene data show CDR1 as SGHAT and CDR2 as FQNNGV. J gave up 9 bases and V 5 bases, and 11 bases lay outside the gene matches. CDR3 DNA: TGTGCCAGCAGCCTCTCTCGGGCTAGCGGGGGGGGTGAGCAGTTCTTC. Protein sequence: CASSLSRASGGGEQFF.

This clonotype was seen at least ten times. V is TRBV7-2 and J is TRBJ1-2, with D perhaps matching TRBD1 (5 bases). Germline V gives CDR1 SGHTA, CDR2 FQGNSA. The CDR3 is 14 residues long. The V end lost 4 bases, the J end lost 7 bases, and 16 bases lay between the germline ends. The CDR3 protein is CASSSGPGDGGYTF. DNA for the CDR3: TGTGCCAGCAGCTCGGGTCCGGGGGATGGTGGCTACACCTTC.

The gene calls are TRBV2 and TRBJ2-7; 9 nucleotides agree with TRBD1. The CDR3 extends over 16 amino acids. Trimming cost V 9 bases and J 2 bases; bases outside gene matches: 14. Germline V gives CDR1 SNHLY, CDR2 FYNNEI. The CDR3 reads CASCFRDRDPAYEQYF. The CDR3 bases are TGTGCCAGTTGTTTCCGGGACAGGGATCCCGCCTACGAGCAGTACTTC.

The V and J genes are TRBV9 and TRBJ2-1, with D perhaps matching TRBD1 or TRBD2 (6 bases each). V gave up 3 bases and J gave up 6 bases, with 16 bases separating them. CDR1 is SGDLS, CDR2 YYNGEE, per germline. The CDR3 has 15 residues. This CDR3 reads CASSGGASAGNEQFF. CDR3 sequence (DNA): TGTGCCAGCAGCGGGGGGGCTAGCGCGGGCAATGAGCAGTTCTTC. Variable domain in full (rest from reference TRBV9 and TRBJ2-1): DSGVTQTPKHLITATGQRVTLRCSPRSGDLSVYWYQQSLDQGLQFLIQYYNGEERAKGNILERFSAQQFPDLHSELNLSSLELGDSALYFCASSGGASAGNEQFFGPGTRLTVL.

V gene TRBV12-3 or TRBV12-4 combines with J gene TRBJ2-3, with 10 bases fitting TRBD1. After removal of 7 bases from V and 2 bases from J, the junction contained 9 bases not matched to a gene. This CDR3 has 16 amino acids. CDR3 region: CASTHPGTGATDTQYF. The CDR3 region has the DNA TGTGCCAGCACCCATCCCGGGACAGGGGCCACAGATACGCAGTATTTT.

This clonotype was found a few times. The chain recombines TRBV27 with TRBJ1-6; possible D gene TRBD1, 6 bases. Germline values: CDR1 MNHEY, CDR2 SMNVEV (reference sequence). CDR3 length equals 16 residues. V lost 3 bases to trimming and J lost 6 bases, with 15 bases between them. CDR3 nucleotides: TGTGCCAGCAGTTTTCGGGGGGCAGGTGCTAATTCACCCCTCCACTTT. Protein product: CASSFRGAGANSPLHF.